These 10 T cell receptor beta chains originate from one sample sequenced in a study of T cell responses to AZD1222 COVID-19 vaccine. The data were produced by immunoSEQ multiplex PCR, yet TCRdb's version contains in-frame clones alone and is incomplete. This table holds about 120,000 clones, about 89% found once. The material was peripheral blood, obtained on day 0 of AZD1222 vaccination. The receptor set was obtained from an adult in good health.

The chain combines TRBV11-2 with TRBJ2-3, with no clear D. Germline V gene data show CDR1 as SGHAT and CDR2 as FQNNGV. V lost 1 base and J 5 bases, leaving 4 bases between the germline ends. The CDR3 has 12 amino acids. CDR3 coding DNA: TGTGCCAGCAGCTTAGGGGGAGATACGCAGTATTTT. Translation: CASSLGGDTQYF.

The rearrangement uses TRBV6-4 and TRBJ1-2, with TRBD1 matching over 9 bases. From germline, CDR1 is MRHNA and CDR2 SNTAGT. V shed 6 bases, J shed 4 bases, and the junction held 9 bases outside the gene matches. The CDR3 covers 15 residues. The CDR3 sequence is CASRPGTGRGYGYTF. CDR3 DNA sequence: TGTGCCAGCAGACCTGGGACAGGGCGGGGCTATGGCTACACCTTC.

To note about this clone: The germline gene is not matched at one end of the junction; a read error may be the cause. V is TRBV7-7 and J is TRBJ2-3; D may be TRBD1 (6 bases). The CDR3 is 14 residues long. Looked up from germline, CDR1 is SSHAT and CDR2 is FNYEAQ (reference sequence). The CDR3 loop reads CASSPQGSLDTQYF. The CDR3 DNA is TGTGCTAGCAGCCCCCAGGGGTCCCTAGATACGCAGTATTTT.

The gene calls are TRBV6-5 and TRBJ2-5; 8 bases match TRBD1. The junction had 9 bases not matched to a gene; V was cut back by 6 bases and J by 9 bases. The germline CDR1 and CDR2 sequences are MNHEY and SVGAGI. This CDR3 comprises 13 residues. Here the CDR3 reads CASRSGGTPAQYF. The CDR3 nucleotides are TGTGCCAGCAGATCAGGGGGCACGCCGGCCCAGTACTTC.

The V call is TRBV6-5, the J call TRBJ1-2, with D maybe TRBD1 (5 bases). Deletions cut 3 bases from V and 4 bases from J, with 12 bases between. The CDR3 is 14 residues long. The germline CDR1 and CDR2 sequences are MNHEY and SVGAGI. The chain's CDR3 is CASSYDLGTYGYTF. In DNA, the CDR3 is TGTGCCAGCAGTTATGATTTAGGGACCTATGGCTACACCTTC.

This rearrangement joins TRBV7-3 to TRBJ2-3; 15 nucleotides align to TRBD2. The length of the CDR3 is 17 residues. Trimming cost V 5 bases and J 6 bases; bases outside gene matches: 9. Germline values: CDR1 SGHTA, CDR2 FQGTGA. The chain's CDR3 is CASSPQGLAGGQDTQYF. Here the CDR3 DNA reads TGTGCCAGCAGCCCCCAGGGACTAGCGGGAGGCCAGGATACGCAGTATTTT. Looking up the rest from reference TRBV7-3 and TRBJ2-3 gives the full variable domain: GAGVSQTPSNKVTEKGKYVELRCDPISGHTALYWYRQSLGQGPEFLIYFQGTGAADDSGLPNDRFFAVRPEGSVSTLKIQRTERGDSAVYLCASSPQGLAGGQDTQYFGPGTRLTVL.

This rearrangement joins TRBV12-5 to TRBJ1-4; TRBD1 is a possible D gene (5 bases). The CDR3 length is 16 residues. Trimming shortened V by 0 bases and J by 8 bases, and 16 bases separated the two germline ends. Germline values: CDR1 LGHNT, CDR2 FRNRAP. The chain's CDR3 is CASGLVLSDSAEKLFF. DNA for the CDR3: TGTGCTAGTGGTTTGGTTCTGAGCGACAGTGCCGAAAAACTGTTTTTT.

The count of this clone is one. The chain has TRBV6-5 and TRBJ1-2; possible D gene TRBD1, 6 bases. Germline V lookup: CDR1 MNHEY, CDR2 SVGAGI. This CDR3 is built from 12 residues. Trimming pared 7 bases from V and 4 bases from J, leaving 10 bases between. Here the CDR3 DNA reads TGTGCCAGCACAGGGGAAAGCTATGGCTACACCTTC. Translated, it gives CASTGESYGYTF.

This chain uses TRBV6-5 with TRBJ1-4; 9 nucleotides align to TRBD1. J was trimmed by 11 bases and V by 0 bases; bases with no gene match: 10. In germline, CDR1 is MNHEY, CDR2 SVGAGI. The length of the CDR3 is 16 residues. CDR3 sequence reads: CASSYSITGGEGKLFF. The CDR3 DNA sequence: TGTGCCAGCAGTTACTCGATCACAGGGGGCGAGGGCAAACTGTTTTTT.

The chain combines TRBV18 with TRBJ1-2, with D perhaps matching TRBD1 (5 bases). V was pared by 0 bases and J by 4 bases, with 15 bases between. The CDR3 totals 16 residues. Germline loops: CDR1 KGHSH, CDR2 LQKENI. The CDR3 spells CASSPPDSRVAYGYTF. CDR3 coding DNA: TGTGCCAGCTCACCACCGGACTCCAGGGTAGCCTATGGCTACACCTTC.